This TCR beta chain was documented in a study of Ad26.COV2.S vaccination and SARS-CoV-2 variants. Sequencing used immunoSEQ multiplex PCR; TCRdb keeps in-frame clones, though not all of them. The sample holds about 350,000 clones; 70% to 90% are singletons and the top ten take about 10%. The treatment is: 15 to 20 received Ad26.COV2.S at low or high dose, single or two shots; about five received placebo; per-sample allocation not given. Material that was analyzed had been drawn on day 63 after the first vaccine or placebo injection. Germline CDR1 reads MNHEY; CDR2 reads SVGAGI. This CDR3 spans 13 amino acids. Trimming removed 7 bases from V and 3 bases from J, with 11 bases in between.

The sample in question was peripheral blood, obtained in a trial of Ad26.COV2.S vaccine versus placebo. This chain joins TRBV6-5 and TRBJ2-3; TRBD2 might be the D (7 bases). This TCR came from a person between 18 and 65 years old who received the Ad26.COV2.S COVID-19 vaccine or a placebo. As DNA, the CDR3 is TGTGCCAGCAAGGGGGGGATGACAGATACGCAGTATTTT. It encodes CASKGGMTDTQYF.